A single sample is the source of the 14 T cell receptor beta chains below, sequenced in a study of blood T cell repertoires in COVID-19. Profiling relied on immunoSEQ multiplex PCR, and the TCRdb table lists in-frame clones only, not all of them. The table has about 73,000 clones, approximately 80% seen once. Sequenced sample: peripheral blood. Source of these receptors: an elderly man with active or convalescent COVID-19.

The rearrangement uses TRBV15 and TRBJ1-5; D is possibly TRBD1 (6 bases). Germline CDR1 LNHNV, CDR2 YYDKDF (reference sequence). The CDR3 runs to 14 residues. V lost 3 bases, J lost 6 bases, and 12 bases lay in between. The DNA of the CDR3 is TGTGCCACCAGCAGCCAGGGGATGGGTCAGCCCCAGCATTTT. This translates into CATSSQGMGQPQHF. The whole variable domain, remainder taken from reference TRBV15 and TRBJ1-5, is DAMVIQNPRYQVTQFGKPVTLSCSQTLNHNVMYWYQQKSSQAPKLLFHYYDKDFNNEADTPDNFQSRRPNTSFCFLDIRSPGLGDTAMYLCATSSQGMGQPQHFGDGTRLSIL.

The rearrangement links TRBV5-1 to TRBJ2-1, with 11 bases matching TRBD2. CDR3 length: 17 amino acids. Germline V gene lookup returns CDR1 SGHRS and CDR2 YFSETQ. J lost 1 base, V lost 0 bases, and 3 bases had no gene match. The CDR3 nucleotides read TGCGCCAGCAGCTTGGGGTCTAGCGGGGGGTCCTACAATGAGCAGTTCTTC. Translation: CASSLGSSGGSYNEQFF.

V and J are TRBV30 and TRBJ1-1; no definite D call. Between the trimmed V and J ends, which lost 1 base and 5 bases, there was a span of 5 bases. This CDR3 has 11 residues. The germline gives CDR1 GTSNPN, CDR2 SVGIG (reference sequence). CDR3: CAWSGLTEAFF. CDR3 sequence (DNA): TGTGCCTGGAGTGGCCTAACTGAAGCTTTCTTT.

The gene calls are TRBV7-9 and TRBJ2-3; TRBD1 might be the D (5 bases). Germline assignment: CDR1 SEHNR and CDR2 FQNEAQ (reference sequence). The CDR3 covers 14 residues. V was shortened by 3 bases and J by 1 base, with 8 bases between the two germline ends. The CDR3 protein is CASSLAGRTDTQYF. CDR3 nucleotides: TGTGCCAGCAGCTTGGCAGGGCGCACAGATACGCAGTATTTT. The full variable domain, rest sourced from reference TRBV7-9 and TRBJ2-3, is DTGVSQNPRHKITKRGQNVTFRCDPISEHNRLYWYRQTLGQGPEFLTYFQNEAQLEKSRLLSDRFSAERPKGSFSTLEIQRTEQGDSAMYLCASSLAGRTDTQYFGPGTRLTVL.

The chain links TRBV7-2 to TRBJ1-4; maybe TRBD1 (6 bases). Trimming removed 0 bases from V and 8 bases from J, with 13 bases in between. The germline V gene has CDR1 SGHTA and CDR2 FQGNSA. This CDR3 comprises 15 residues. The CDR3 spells CASSLAGSQGEKLFF. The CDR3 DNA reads TGTGCCAGCAGCTTAGCAGGGTCCCAGGGGGAAAAACTGTTTTTT.

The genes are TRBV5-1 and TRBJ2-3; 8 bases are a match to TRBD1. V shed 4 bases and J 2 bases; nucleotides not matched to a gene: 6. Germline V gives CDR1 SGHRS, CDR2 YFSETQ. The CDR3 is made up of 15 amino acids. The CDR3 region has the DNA TGCGCCAGCAGCCTCCGGACAGGGAACACAGATACGCAGTATTTT. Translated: CASSLRTGNTDTQYF.

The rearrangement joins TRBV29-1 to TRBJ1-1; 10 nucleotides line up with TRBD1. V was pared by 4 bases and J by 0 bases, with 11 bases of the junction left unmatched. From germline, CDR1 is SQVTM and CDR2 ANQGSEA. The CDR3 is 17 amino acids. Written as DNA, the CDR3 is TGCAGCGTTGTCCCGGGACAGGGGTTTCTAATGAACACTGAAGCTTTCTTT. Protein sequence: CSVVPGQGFLMNTEAFF.

The CDR3 region has the DNA TGTGCCAGCAGTTTATGGACTAGCGGGAGGGGTAACGAGCAGTACTTC. It yields the protein CASSLWTSGRGNEQYF. V is TRBV28 and J is TRBJ2-7; 14 nucleotides agree with TRBD2. Germline values: CDR1 MDHEN, CDR2 SYDVKM. This CDR3 spans 16 amino acids. Trimming at V came to 0 bases and at J to 5 bases, leaving 3 bases not matched to a gene.

Written as DNA, the CDR3 is TGTGCCAGCAGCGCGAAGACAGGGGCACGAGAAAAACTGTTTTTT. Protein product: CASSAKTGAREKLFF. This sequence joins TRBV9 and TRBJ1-4; 8 positions agree with TRBD1. V dropped 3 bases and J dropped 8; count of bases not matched to a gene: 9. The CDR3 length is 15 residues. Looked up from germline, CDR1 is SGDLS and CDR2 is YYNGEE.

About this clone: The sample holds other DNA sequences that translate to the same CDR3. The CDR3 is CASSLEGGNSPLHF. CDR3 bases: TGCGCCAGCAGCTTGGAAGGGGGTAATTCACCCCTCCACTTT. The genes are TRBV5-1 and TRBJ1-6; weak D call: TRBD1 (6 bases). Trimming took 0 bases from V and 6 from J, leaving 7 bases between them. Germline CDR1 SGHRS, CDR2 YFSETQ. The CDR3 spans 14 residues.

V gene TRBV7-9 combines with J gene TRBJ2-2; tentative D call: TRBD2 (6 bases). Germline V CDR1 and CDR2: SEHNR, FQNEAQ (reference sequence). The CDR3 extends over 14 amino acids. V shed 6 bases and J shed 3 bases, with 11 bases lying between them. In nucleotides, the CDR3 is TGTGCCAGCAGAACCCAGCGGGACACCGGGGAGCTGTTTTTT. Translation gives CASRTQRDTGELFF.

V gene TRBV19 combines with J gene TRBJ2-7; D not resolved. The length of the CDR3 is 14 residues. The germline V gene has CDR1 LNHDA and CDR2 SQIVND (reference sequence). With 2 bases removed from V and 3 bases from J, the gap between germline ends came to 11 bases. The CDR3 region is CASSILPGGYEQYF. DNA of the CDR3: TGTGCCAGTAGTATATTGCCTGGCGGCTACGAGCAGTACTTC.

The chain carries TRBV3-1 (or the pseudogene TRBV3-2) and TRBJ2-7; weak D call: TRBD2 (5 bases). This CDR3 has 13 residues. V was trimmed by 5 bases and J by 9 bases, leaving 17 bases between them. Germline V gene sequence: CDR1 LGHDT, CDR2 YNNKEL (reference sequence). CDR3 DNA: TGTGCCAGCAGCGCAGGACGAGGAGGCGGGCAGTACTTC. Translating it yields CASSAGRGGGQYF.

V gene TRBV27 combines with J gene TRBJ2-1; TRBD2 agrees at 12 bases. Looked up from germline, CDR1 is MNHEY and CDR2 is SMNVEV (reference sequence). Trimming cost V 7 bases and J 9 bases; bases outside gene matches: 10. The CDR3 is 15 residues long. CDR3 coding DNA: TGTGCCAGCACCAAATCGGGACTAGCGGGTGGTGAGCAGTTCTTC. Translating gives CASTKSGLAGGEQFF.